The sequence of this T cell receptor (beta chain) was determined in a study of blood T cell repertoires in COVID-19. Study overall: Spain, Italy and the United States supplied samples that represented acute and convalescent COVID-19. Sources were T cells, B-cell-depleted T cells, or PBMCs; the material itself was cDNA or gDNA.

As originally analysed: The authors estimated nucleated cell counts from reference gene primer amplification. Here immunoSEQ multiplex PCR was the method, and the copy in TCRdb shows in-frame clones only, minus some. V, J and clone size are taken as reported in that table, and D and trimming were inferred from the DNA itself. The sample lists about half a million clones; 80% to 90% were seen once. J lost 7 bases, V lost 6 bases, and 8 bases had no gene match. The CDR3 extends over 17 amino acids. Germline lookup yields CDR1 LNHDA and CDR2 SQIVND (reference sequence). The V gene is TRBV19, the J gene TRBJ2-2; 16 nucleotides line up with TRBD2. The receptor was isolated from a human donor in a cohort sampled during active COVID-19. The sample taken for sequencing was peripheral blood. The CDR3 region has the DNA TGTGCCAGTAGGGGACTAGCGGGAGGGCTTGAAGGCGGGGAGCTGTTTTTT. Amino acids: CASRGLAGGLEGGELFF.